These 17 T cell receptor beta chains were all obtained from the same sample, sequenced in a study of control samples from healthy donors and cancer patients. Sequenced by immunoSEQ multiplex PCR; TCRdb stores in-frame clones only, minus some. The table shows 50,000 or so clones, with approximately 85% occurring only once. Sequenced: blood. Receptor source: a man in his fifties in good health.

The CDR3 protein is CASRPLIRPMPQHF. The CDR3 region has the DNA TGTGCCAGCAGACCCCTAATTAGACCAATGCCCCAGCATTTT. The rearrangement joins TRBV28 to TRBJ1-5, with no clear D. The CDR3 has 14 amino acids. V was clipped by 6 bases and J by 9 bases, with 18 bases between them. Germline V gene lookup returns CDR1 MDHEN and CDR2 SYDVKM.

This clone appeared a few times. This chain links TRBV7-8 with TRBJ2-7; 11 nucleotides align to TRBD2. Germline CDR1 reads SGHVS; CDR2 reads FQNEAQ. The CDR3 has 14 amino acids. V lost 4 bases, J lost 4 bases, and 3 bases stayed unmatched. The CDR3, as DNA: TGTGCCAGCAGCTCCGGGACTAGCGGTTACGAGCAGTACTTC. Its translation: CASSSGTSGYEQYF.

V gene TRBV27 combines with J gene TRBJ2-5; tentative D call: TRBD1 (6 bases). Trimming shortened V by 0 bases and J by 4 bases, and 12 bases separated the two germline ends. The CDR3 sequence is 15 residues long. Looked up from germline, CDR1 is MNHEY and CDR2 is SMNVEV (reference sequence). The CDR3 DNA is TGTGCCAGCAGTTTATCTCCGTTAGGGGGAGAGACCCAGTACTTC. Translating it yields CASSLSPLGGETQYF.

This chain's CDR3 is CASSFLGHGNQPQHF. The CDR3 DNA reads TGTGCCAGTAGTTTCCTCGGACACGGCAATCAGCCCCAGCATTTT. The chain is built from TRBV19 and TRBJ1-5; TRBD1 might be the D (5 bases). The CDR3 runs 15 residues. Germline V gene lookup returns CDR1 LNHDA and CDR2 SQIVND (reference sequence). Trimming shortened V by 5 bases and J by 2 bases, and 13 bases separated the two germline ends.

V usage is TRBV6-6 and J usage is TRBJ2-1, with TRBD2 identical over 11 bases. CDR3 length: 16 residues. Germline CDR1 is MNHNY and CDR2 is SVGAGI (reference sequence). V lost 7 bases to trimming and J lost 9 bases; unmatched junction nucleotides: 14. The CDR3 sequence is CASNPTSGTSGTEQFF. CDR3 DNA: TGTGCCAGCAACCCGACTAGCGGGACCTCGGGAACTGAGCAGTTCTTC.

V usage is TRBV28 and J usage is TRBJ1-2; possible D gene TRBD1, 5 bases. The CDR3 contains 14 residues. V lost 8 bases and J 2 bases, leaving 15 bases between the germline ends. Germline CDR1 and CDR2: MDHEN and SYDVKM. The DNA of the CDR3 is TGTGCCAGCCTCTCGGGGGAGGGAAACTATGGCTACACCTTC. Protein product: CASLSGEGNYGYTF.

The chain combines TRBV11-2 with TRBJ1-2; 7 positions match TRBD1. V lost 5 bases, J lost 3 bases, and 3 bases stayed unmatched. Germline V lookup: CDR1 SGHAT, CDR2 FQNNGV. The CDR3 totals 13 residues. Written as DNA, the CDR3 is TGTGCCAGCAGCGCCGGGACAGACTATGGCTACACCTTC. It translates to CASSAGTDYGYTF.

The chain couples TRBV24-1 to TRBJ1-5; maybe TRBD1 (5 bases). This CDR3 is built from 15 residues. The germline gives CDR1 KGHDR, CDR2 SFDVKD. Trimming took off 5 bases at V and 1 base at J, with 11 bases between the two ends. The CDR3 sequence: CATSGGESSNQPQHF. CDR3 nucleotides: TGTGCCACCAGTGGAGGGGAATCGAGCAATCAGCCCCAGCATTTT.

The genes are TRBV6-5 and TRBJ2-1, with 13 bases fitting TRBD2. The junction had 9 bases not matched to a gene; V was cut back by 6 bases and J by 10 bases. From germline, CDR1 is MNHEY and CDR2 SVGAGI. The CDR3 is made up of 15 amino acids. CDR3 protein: CASRPGLAGSGEQFF. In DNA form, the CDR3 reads TGTGCCAGCAGGCCGGGACTAGCGGGATCGGGGGAGCAGTTCTTC.

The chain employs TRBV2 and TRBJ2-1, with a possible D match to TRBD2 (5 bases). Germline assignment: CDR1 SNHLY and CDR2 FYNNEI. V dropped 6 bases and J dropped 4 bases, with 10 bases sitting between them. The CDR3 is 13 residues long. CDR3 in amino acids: CASRVGVYNEQFF. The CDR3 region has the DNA TGTGCCAGCAGAGTGGGAGTTTACAATGAGCAGTTCTTC.

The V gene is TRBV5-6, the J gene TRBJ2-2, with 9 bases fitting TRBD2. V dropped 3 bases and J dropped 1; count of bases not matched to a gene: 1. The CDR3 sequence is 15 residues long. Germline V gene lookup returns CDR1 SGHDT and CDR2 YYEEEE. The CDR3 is CASSSTSGNTGELFF. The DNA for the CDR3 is TGTGCCAGCAGCTCGACTAGCGGGAACACCGGGGAGCTGTTTTTT. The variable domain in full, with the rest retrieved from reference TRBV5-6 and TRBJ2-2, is DAGVTQSPTHLIKTRGQQVTLRCSPKSGHDTVSWYQQALGQGPQFIFQYYEEEERQRGNFPDRFSGHQFPNYSSELNVNALLLGDSALYLCASSSTSGNTGELFFGEGSRLTVL.

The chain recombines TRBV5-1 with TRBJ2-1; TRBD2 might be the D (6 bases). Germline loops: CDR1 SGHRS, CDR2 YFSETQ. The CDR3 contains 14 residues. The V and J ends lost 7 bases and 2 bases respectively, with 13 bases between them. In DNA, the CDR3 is TGCGCCAGCGGGATTAGCGGAGCCTACAATGAGCAGTTCTTC. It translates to CASGISGAYNEQFF.

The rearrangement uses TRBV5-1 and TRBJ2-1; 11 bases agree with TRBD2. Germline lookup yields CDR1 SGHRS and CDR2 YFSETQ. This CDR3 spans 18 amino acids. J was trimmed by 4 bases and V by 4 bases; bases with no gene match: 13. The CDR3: CASSLSIPGTSGYNEQFF. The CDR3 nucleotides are TGCGCCAGCAGCCTCTCTATTCCCGGGACTAGCGGATACAATGAGCAGTTCTTC.

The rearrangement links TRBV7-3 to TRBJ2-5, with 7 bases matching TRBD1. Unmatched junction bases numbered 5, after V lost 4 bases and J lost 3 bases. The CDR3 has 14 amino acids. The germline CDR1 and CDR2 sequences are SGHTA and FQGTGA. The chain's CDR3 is CASSSPGTEETQYF. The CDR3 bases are TGTGCCAGCAGCTCCCCCGGGACAGAAGAGACCCAGTACTTC.

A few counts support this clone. The CDR3 DNA reads as TGTGCCAGTACAGGGGTCTACTATGGCTACACCTTC. Translation: CASTGVYYGYTF. The chain is built from TRBV6-5 and TRBJ1-2; 7 positions match TRBD1. CDR1 is MNHEY, CDR2 SVGAGI, per germline. The CDR3 loop spans 12 amino acids. The V and J ends lost 9 bases and 3 bases, in that order; junction bases with no gene match: 4.

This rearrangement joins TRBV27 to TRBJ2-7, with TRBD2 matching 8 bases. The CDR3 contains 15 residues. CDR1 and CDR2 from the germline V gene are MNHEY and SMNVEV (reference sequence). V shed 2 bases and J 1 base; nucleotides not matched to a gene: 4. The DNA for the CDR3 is TGTGCCAGCAGTTTAAAGGCGGGAGGTTCCTACGAGCAGTACTTC. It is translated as CASSLKAGGSYEQYF.

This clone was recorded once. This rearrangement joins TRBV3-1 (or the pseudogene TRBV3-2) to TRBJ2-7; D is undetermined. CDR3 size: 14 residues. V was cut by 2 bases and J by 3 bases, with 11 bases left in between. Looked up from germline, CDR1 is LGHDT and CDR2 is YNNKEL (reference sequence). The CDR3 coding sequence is TGTGCCAGCAGCCAATCCTTGTCTATCTACGAGCAGTACTTC. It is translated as CASSQSLSIYEQYF.